The 4 T cell receptor beta chains below come from one sample, sequenced in a study of OX40 agonist ivuxolimab in advanced cancers. Libraries were prepared by immunoSEQ multiplex PCR; TCRdb keeps only in-frame clonotypes and omits some of them. The table shows around 63,000 clones, with around 89% occurring only once. The specimen comprised CD4+ or CD8+ T cells sorted from blood, sampled in a trial of the OX40 agonist ivuxolimab. The origin of the receptors is an adult with an advanced solid tumor such as melanoma, head and neck, liver or kidney cancer.

The sample holds a few counts of this clone. CDR3 sequence reads: CASSDRAYSPLHF. DNA for the CDR3: TGTGCCAGTAGCGACAGGGCTTATTCACCCCTCCACTTT. V and J are TRBV19 and TRBJ1-6; 7 bases are a match to TRBD1. Germline V CDR1 and CDR2: LNHDA, SQIVND (reference sequence). CDR3 length: 13 amino acids. Trimming removed 6 bases from V and 8 bases from J; junction bases left unmatched: 4.

The chain recombines TRBV4-2 with TRBJ2-3; 10 bases align to TRBD1. CDR3 length: 16 residues. V lost 5 bases and J lost 1; bases outside the gene matches: 6. Germline CDR1 reads LGHNA; CDR2 reads YNFKEQ. This CDR3 is CASSTRTGGGTDTQYF. The DNA of the CDR3 is TGTGCCAGCAGCACACGGACAGGGGGAGGCACAGATACGCAGTATTTT.

This chain connects TRBV11-1 to TRBJ2-5; no firm D call. This CDR3 contains 12 residues. Trimming took off 6 bases at V and 5 bases at J, with 10 bases between the two ends. Germline V lookup: CDR1 SGHAT, CDR2 FQDESV (reference sequence). The CDR3 nucleotides are TGTGCCAGCAGTGGCAGCGCGGAGACCCAGTACTTC. Translation gives CASSGSAETQYF.

The chain is built from TRBV11-2 and TRBJ2-3, with D perhaps matching TRBD2 (5 bases). V was trimmed by 3 bases and J by 4 bases, leaving 14 bases between them. This CDR3 spans 15 amino acids. The germline CDR1 and CDR2 sequences are SGHAT and FQNNGV. The DNA for the CDR3 is TGTGCCAGCAGCTTCAATCGGGGAGTCGCAGATACGCAGTATTTT. Its translation is CASSFNRGVADTQYF.